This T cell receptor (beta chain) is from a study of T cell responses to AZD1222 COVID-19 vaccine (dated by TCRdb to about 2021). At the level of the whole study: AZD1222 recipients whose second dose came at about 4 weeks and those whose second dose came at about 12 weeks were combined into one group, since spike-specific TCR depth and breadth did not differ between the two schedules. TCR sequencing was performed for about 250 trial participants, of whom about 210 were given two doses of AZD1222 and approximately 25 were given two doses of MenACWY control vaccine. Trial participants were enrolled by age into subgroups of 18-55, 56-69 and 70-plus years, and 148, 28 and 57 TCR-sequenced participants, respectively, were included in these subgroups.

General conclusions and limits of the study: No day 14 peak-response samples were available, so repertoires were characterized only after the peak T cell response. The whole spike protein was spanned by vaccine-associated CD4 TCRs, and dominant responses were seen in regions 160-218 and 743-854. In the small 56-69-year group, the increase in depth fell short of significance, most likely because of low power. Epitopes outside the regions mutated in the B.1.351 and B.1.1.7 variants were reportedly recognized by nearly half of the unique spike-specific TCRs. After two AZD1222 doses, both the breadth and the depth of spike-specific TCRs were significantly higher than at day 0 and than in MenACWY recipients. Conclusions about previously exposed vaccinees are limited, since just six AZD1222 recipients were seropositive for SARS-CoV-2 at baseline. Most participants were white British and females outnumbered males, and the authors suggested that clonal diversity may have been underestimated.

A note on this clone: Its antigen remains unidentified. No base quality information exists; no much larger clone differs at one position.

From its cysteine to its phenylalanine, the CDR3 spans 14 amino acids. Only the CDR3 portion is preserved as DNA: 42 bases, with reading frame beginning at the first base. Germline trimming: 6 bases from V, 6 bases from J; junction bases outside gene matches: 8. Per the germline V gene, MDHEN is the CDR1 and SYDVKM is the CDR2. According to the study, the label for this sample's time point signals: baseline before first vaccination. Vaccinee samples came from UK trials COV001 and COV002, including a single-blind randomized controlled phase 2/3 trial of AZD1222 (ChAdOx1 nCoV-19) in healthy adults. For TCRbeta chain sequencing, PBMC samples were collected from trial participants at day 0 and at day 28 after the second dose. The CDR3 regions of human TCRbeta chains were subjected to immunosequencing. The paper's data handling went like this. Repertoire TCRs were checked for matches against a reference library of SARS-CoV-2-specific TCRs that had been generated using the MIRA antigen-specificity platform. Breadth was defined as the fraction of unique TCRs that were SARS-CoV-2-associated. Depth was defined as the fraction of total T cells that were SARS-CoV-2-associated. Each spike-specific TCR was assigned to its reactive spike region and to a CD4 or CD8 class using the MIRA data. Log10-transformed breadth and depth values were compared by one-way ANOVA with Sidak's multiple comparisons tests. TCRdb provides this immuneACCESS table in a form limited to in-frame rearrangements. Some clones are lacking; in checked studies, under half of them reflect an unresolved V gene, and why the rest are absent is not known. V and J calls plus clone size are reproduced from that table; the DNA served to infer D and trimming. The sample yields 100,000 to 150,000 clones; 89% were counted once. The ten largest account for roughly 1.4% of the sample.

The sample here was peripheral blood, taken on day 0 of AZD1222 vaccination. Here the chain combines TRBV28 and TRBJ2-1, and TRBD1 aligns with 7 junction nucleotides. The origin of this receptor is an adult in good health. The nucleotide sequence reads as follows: TGTGCCAGCAGCTACAGGGGTTGGATCAATGAGCAGTTCTTC. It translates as CASSYRGWINEQFF. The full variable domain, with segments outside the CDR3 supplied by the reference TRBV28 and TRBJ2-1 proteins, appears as DVKVTQSSRYLVKRTGEKVFLECVQDMDHENMFWYRQDPGLGLRLIYFSYDVKMKEKGDIPEGYSVSREKKERFSLILESASTNQTSMYLCASSYRGWINEQFFGPGTRLTVL.